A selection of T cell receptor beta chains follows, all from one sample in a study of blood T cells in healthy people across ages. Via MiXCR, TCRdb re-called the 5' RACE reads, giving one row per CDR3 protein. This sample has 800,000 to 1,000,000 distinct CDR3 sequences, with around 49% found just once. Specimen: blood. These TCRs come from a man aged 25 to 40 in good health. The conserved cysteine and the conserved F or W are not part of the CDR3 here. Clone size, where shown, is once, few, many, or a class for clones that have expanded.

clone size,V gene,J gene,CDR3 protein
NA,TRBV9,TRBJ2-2,ASSPRGGNTGELF
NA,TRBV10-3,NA,AISDPGEQY
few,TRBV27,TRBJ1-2,ASSLGGLRDGYT
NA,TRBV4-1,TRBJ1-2,ASSRIEPGQSGYT
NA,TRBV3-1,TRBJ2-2,ASSQYTPNTGELF
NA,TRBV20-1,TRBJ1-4,SARVEGGVDEKLF
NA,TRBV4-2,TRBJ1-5,ASSQEHGQTYQPQH
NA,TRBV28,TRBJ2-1,ASNTASDNEQF
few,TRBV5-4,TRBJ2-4,ASSSDVGIQY
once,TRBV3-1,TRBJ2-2,ASSQSTGNTGELF
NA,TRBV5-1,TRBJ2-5,ASSRGTGQETQY
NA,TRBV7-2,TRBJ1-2,ASSLAGTANYGYT
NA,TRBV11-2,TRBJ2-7,ASSLGRDRAHEQY
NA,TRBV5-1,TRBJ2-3,TSSPVRADTQY
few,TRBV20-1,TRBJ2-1,SARVSDRDEQF
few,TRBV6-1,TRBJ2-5,ATIPGTRIQETQY
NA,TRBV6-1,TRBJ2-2,ASTPRAGRDTGELF
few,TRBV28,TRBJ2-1,ASSSGTHPSKQF
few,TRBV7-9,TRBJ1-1,ASSWTGTTEAF
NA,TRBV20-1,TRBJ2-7,SAQRTGGYEQY
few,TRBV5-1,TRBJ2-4,ASSLGTSPGLAKNIQY
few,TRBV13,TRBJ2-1,ASTHEGDNEQF
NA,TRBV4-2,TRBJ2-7,ASTGSNSYEQY
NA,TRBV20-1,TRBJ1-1,SAKVVDTEAF
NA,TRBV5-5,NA,ASTTLGLHEQY
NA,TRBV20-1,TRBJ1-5,SARPGPGNQPQH
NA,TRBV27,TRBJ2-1,ASSLGGCYNEQF
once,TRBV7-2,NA,ASSPWTGSYNEQY
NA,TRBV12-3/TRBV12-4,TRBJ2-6,ASTVSEGANVLT
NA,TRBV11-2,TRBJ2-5,ASSSEGPSQTQY
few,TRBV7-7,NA,ASSRGFGETQY
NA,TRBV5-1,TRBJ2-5,ASNLGGRGRQETQY
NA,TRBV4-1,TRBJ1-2,ASSQDTERKGGYDYT
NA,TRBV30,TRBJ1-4,AWSGQTATNEKLF
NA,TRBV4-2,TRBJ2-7,ASSQEKGRGPYEQY
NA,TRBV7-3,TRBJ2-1,ASSPAGQYNEQF
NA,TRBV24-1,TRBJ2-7,AASDPQTGREQY
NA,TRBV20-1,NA,SARSPGQGFGDPYEQY
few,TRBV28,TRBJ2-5,ASTVAGQETQY
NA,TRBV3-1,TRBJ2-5,ASSHGTSLETQY
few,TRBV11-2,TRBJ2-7,ASSLLQGLTYEQY
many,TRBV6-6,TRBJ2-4,ASSYTSGGGRTKNIQY
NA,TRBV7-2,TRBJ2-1,ASSSYTQSQF
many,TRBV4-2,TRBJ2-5,ASSQEGGGGAETQY
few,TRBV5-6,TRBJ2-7,ASSLGQLFYEQY
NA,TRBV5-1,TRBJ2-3,ASSLSLKRGGSDTQY
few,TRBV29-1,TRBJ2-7,SVRNSNSYEQY